The T cell receptor (beta chain) under discussion was sequenced for a study of blood T cell repertoires in COVID-19. As for the study in general: Sites in the United States, Italy and Spain provided acute and convalescent COVID-19 samples. In each case, the material was cDNA or gDNA derived from T cells, B-cell-depleted T cells, or PBMCs.

Data came from immunoSEQ multiplex PCR; TCRdb stores just in-frame clones and leaves some out. Of approximately 200,000 clones in the sample, roughly 80% were seen once. V trimming: 0 bases; J trimming: 3 bases; junction bases outside the gene matches: 1. This CDR3 comprises 14 residues. Germline assignment: CDR1 SNHLY and CDR2 FYNNEI. This chain connects TRBV2 to TRBJ1-1; 7 positions agree with TRBD1. Sequenced input: peripheral blood. The clonotype comes from a woman aged 45-65 years with acute or convalescent COVID-19. CDR3 region: CASSEAQGYTEAFF. The CDR3 coding sequence is TGTGCCAGCAGTGAAGCACAGGGGTACACTGAAGCTTTCTTT.